The source of this T cell receptor (beta chain) is a study of shared clonotypes between healthy human individuals. Findings and caveats of the study: Blood alone was sampled, and tissue repertoires likely differ.

V was pared by 3 bases and J by 6 bases, with 9 bases of the junction left unmatched. This CDR3 comprises 15 residues. Germline V gene data show CDR1 as MNHEY and CDR2 as SVGAGI. As for this clone: Its antigen remains unknown.

In the original analysis: For the immunoSEQ data, sequences were junction-only without quality scores, so filtering differed. Sequenced by immunoSEQ multiplex PCR; TCRdb stores in-frame clones only, minus some. V and J calls and clone size are as listed in that table; D and trimming were resolved from the DNA. The table has 2,500,000 or so clones, more than 80% seen once. The receptor was isolated from a man between 18 and 35 years old in good health. The sequencing sample was made of naive CD4+ T cells sorted from blood. Sample subset: CD45RA+ positively selected. This rearrangement joins TRBV6-5 to TRBJ2-7; TRBD2 matches 9 bases. The DNA of the CDR3 is TGTGCCAGCAGTTATGGCCTAGCGGGATCTTCCGAGCAGTACTTC. Its translation is CASSYGLAGSSEQYF.